Each of the 10 T cell receptor beta chains below was sequenced from the same sample in a study of blood T cell repertoires in COVID-19. This table comes from immunoSEQ multiplex PCR, and its TCRdb copy is limited to in-frame clones, with some not included. The sample consists of 30,000 or so clones, about four fifths of them appearing once. The sequencing input was peripheral blood. The receptors come from a man aged 45-65 years with acute or convalescent COVID-19.

This clone was found once. The V call is TRBV5-1, the J call TRBJ2-5; 7 bases line up with TRBD1. This CDR3 is 14 amino acids long. V shed 2 bases, J shed 5 bases, and the junction held 6 bases outside the gene matches. Germline CDR1 SGHRS, CDR2 YFSETQ. The CDR3: CASSFSTGTETQYF. The CDR3 DNA sequence: TGCGCCAGCAGCTTTTCGACAGGGACGGAGACCCAGTACTTC. The whole variable domain, filled in from reference TRBV5-1 and TRBJ2-5, reads KAGVTQTPRYLIKTRGQQVTLSCSPISGHRSVSWYQQTPGQGLQFLFEYFSETQRNKGNFPGRFSGRQFSNSRSEMNVSTLELGDSALYLCASSFSTGTETQYFGPGTRLLVL.

V usage is TRBV4-1 and J usage is TRBJ1-2; D gene uncertain. CDR1 MGHRA and CDR2 YSYEKL come from the germline V gene. The germline V and J ends were trimmed by 8 bases and 0 bases, with 13 bases remaining between them. This CDR3 comprises 14 residues. CDR3 sequence (DNA): TGCGCCAGCTCTAAGAGGCGATCTAACTATGGCTACACCTTC. The encoded protein is CASSKRRSNYGYTF.

The V gene is TRBV10-1, the J gene TRBJ2-3, with 13 bases fitting TRBD2. This CDR3 contains 17 residues. The V gene's germline CDR1 is WNHNN and CDR2 SYGVQD (reference sequence). Losses at the gene ends were 0 bases for V and 0 bases for J; bases not matched to a gene: 0. The CDR3 region is CASSESTSGGSTDTQYF. The CDR3 nucleotides are TGCGCCAGCAGTGAGTCGACTAGCGGGGGGAGCACAGATACGCAGTATTTT.

This chain uses TRBV19 with TRBJ2-1; 7 bases are shared with TRBD2. The germline CDR1 and CDR2 sequences are LNHDA and SQIVND (reference sequence). Losses at the gene ends were 7 bases for V and 5 bases for J; bases not matched to a gene: 17. The CDR3 sequence is 17 residues long. In nucleotides, the CDR3 is TGTGCCAGTACCATTGGGACTAACTCCGGCAATAACAATGAGCAGTTCTTC. Protein: CASTIGTNSGNNNEQFF.

This chain connects TRBV12-3 or TRBV12-4 to TRBJ2-7; 7 bases match TRBD1. V was clipped by 3 bases and J by 6 bases; unmatched bases: 5. The CDR3 contains 13 residues. The CDR3 loop reads CASSLYRGGEQYF. CDR3 in DNA: TGTGCCAGCAGTTTGTACAGGGGCGGCGAGCAGTACTTC.

This clone was observed once. The V call is TRBV6-6, the J call TRBJ1-2; D is uncertain. This CDR3 has 13 residues. Germline loops: CDR1 MNHNY, CDR2 SVGAGI (reference sequence). V lost 3 bases to trimming and J lost 8 bases, with 13 bases between them. CDR3: CASSYRERSGYTF. The CDR3 nucleotides read TGTGCCAGCAGTTATCGGGAACGATCGGGCTACACCTTC.

V and J are TRBV6-5 and TRBJ1-5, with D perhaps TRBD1 (5 bases). CDR3 length equals 13 residues. CDR1 and CDR2 from the germline V gene are MNHEY and SVGAGI. V lost 7 bases and J lost 4, with 11 bases in between. DNA of the CDR3: TGTGCCAGCAACCTCGACAGAAATCAGCCCCAGCATTTT. Translation gives CASNLDRNQPQHF.

The chain carries TRBV3-1 (or the pseudogene TRBV3-2) and TRBJ2-1, with 8 bases lining up with TRBD2. This CDR3 has 16 residues. With V trimmed by 4 bases and J by 7 bases, 12 bases remained unmatched. Germline V lookup: CDR1 LGHDT, CDR2 YNNKEL (reference sequence). CDR3 loop: CASSPPGSGAGNEQFF. Written as DNA, the CDR3 is TGTGCCAGCAGCCCGCCCGGTAGCGGGGCTGGTAATGAGCAGTTCTTC.

The rearrangement joins TRBV9 to TRBJ2-1; TRBD2 matches 12 bases. Germline assignment: CDR1 SGDLS and CDR2 YYNGEE. V was pared by 0 bases and J by 2 bases, with 6 bases of the junction left unmatched. The CDR3 loop spans 18 amino acids. CDR3 loop: CASSVGLAGGIAYNEQFF. CDR3 in DNA: TGTGCCAGCAGCGTAGGGCTAGCGGGGGGGATCGCCTACAATGAGCAGTTCTTC.

There are a few counts of this clone. V and J are TRBV24-1 and TRBJ2-7; tentative D call: TRBD1 (5 bases). The CDR3 loop spans 12 amino acids. The V and J ends lost 9 bases and 0 bases respectively, with 8 bases between them. Germline loops: CDR1 KGHDR, CDR2 SFDVKD. The DNA of the CDR3 is TGTGCCACCCGTCAGGGCTCCTACGAGCAGTACTTC. Amino acids: CATRQGSYEQYF.